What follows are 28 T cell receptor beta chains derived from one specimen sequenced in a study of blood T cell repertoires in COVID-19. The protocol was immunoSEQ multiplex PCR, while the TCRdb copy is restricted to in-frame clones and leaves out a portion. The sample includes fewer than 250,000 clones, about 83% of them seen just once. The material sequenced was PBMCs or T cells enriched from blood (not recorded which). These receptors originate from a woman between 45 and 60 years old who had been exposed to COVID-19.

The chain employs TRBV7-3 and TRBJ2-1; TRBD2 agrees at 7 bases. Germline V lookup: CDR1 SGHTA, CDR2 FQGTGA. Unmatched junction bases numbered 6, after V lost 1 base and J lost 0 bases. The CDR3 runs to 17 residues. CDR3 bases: TGTGCCAGCAGCTTAAACCCGGGGACTAACTCCTACAATGAGCAGTTCTTC. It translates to CASSLNPGTNSYNEQFF. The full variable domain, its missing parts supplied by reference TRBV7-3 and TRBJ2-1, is GAGVSQTPSNKVTEKGKYVELRCDPISGHTALYWYRQSLGQGPEFLIYFQGTGAADDSGLPNDRFFAVRPEGSVSTLKIQRTERGDSAVYLCASSLNPGTNSYNEQFFGPGTRLTVL.

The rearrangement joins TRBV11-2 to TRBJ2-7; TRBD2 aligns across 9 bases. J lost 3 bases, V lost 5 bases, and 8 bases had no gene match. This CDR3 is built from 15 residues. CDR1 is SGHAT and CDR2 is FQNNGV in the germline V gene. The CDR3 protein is CASSLPSGANYEQYF. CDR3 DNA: TGTGCCAGCAGCCTTCCTAGCGGGGCTAACTACGAGCAGTACTTC.

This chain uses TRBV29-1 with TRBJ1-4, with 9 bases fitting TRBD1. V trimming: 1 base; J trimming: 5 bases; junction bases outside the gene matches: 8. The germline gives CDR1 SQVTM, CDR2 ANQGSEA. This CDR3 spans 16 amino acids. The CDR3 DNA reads TGCAGCGTTGAAGTGGGCCTCGGACAGGGGAATGAAAAACTGTTTTTT. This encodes CSVEVGLGQGNEKLFF.

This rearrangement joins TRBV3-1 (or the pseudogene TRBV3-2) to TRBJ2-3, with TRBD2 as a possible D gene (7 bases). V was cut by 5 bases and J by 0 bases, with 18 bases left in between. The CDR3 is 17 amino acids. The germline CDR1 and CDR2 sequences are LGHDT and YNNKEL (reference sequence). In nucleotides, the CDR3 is TGTGCCAGCAGCGTCAGTCGCAGCGGGACAAGCACAGATACGCAGTATTTT. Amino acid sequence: CASSVSRSGTSTDTQYF.

This chain's CDR3 is CASSSRPGQGAESYEQYF. CDR3 DNA sequence: TGCGCCAGCAGCTCACGCCCGGGACAGGGGGCAGAGTCCTACGAGCAGTACTTC. The chain carries TRBV5-1 and TRBJ2-7; 12 bases map to TRBD1. From germline, CDR1 is SGHRS and CDR2 YFSETQ. The ends lost 3 bases at V and 1 base at J; junction bases unmatched: 11. The CDR3 covers 18 residues.

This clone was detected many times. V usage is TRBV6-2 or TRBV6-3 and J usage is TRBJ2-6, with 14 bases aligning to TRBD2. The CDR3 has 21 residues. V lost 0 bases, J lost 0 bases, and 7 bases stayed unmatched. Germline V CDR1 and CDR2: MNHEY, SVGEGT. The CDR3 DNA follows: TGTGCCAGCAGTTACTCACGTCGACTAGCGGGGGGGAGCTCTGGGGCCAACGTCCTGACTTTC. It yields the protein CASSYSRRLAGGSSGANVLTF.

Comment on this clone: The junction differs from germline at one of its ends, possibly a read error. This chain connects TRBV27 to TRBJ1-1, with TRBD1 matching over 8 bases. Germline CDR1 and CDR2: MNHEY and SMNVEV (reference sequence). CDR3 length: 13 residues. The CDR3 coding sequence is TGTGCCAGCAGCTACAGGGGGAACACTGAAACTTTCTTT. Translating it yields CASSYRGNTETFF.

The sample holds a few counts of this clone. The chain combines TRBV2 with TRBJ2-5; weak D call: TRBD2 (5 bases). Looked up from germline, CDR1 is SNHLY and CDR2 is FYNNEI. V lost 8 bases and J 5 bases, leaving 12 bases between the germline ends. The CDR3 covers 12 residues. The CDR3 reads CASAFGVETQYF. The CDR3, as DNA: TGTGCCAGCGCTTTCGGGGTCGAGACCCAGTACTTC.

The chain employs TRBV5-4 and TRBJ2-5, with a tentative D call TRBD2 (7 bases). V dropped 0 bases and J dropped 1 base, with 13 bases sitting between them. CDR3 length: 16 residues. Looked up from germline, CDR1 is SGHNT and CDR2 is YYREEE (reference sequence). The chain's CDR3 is CASSLAGGGPQETQYF. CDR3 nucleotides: TGTGCCAGCAGCTTGGCTGGGGGGGGGCCCCAAGAGACCCAGTACTTC.

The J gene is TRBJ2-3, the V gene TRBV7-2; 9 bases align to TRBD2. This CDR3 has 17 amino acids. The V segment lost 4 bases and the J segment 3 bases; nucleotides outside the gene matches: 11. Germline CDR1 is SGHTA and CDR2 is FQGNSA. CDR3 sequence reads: CASSSRRRGGVTDTQYF. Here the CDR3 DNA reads TGTGCCAGCAGCTCCCGGAGGCGGGGGGGCGTAACAGATACGCAGTATTTT.

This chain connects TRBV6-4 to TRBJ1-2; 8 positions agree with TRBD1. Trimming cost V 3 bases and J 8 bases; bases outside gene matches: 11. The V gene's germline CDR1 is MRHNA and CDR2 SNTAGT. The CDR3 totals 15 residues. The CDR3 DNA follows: TGTGCCAGCAGTGATAACTTCGCAGGGGGCGAGGGCTACACCTTC. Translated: CASSDNFAGGEGYTF.

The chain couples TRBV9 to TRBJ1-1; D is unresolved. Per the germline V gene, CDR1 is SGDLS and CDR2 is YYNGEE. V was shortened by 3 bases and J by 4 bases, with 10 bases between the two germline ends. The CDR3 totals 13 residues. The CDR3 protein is CASSAAGGTEAFF. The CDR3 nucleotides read TGTGCCAGCAGCGCTGCGGGCGGCACTGAAGCTTTCTTT. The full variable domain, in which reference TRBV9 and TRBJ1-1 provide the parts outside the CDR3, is DSGVTQTPKHLITATGQRVTLRCSPRSGDLSVYWYQQSLDQGLQFLIQYYNGEERAKGNILERFSAQQFPDLHSELNLSSLELGDSALYFCASSAAGGTEAFFGQGTRLTVV.

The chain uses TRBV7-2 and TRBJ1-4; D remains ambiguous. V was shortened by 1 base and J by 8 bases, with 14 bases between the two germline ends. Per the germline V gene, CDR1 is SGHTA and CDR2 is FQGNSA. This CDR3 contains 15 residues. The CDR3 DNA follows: TGTGCCAGCAGCTTAGATGGCCGATTTCAAGAAAAACTGTTTTTT. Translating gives CASSLDGRFQEKLFF.

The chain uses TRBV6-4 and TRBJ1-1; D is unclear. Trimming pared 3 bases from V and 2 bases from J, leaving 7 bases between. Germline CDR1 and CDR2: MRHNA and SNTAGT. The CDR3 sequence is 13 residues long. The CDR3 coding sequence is TGTGCCAGCAGTGAACAGTCTAACACTGAAGCTTTCTTT. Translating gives CASSEQSNTEAFF.

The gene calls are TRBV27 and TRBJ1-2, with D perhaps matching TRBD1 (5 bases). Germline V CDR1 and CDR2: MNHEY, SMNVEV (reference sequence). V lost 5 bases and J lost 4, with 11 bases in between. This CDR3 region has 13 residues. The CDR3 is CASSMGQSYGYTF. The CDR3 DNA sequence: TGTGCCAGCAGTATGGGGCAGTCCTATGGCTACACCTTC.

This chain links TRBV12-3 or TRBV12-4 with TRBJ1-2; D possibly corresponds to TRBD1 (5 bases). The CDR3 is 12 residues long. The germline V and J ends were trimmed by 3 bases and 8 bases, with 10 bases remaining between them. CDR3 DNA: TGTGCCAGCAGTTTGGGGCGCGAGGGCTACACCTTC. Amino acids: CASSLGREGYTF.

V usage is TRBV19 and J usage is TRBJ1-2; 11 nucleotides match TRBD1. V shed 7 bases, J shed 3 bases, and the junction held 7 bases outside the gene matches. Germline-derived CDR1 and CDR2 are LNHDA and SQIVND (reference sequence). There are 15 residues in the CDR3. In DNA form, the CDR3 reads TGTGCCAGTATTGGACAGGGGGCAGGGGACTATGGCTACACCTTC. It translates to CASIGQGAGDYGYTF.

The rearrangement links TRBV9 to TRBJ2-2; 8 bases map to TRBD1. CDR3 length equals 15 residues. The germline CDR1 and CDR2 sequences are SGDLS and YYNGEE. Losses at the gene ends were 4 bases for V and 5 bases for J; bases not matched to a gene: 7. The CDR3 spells CASSNRTGRTGELFF. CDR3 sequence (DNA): TGTGCCAGCAGCAATAGGACAGGGCGGACCGGGGAGCTGTTTTTT.

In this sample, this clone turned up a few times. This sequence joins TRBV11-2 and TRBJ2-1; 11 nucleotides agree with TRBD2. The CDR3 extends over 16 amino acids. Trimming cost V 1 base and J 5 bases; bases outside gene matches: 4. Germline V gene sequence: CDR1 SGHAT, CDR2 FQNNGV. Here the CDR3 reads CASSLGSGGAHNEQFF. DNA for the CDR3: TGTGCCAGCAGCTTAGGTAGCGGGGGGGCGCACAATGAGCAGTTCTTC.

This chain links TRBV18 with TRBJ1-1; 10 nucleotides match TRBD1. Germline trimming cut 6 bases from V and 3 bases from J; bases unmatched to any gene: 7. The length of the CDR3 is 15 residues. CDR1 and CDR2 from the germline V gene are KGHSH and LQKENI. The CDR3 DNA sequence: TGTGCCAGCTCCCCCCGGACAGGGGGAGACACTGAAGCTTTCTTT. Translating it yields CASSPRTGGDTEAFF.

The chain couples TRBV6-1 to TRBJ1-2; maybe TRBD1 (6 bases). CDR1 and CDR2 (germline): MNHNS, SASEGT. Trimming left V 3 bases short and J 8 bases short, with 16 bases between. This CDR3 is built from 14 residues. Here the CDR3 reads CASSEQPRGGGYTF. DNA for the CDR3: TGTGCCAGCAGTGAGCAGCCCCGGGGGGGCGGCTACACCTTC.

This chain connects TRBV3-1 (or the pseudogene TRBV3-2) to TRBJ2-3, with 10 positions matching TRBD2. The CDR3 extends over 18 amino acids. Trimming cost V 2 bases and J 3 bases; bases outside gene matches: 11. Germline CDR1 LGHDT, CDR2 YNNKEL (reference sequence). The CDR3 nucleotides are TGTGCCAGCAGCCAATATCCCAGCGGGGGGGCATTAACAGATACGCAGTATTTT. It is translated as CASSQYPSGGALTDTQYF.

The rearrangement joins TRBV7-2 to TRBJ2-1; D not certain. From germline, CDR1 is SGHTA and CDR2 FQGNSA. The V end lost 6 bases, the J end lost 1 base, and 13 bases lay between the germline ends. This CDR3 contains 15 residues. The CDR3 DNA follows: TGTGCCAGCAGGCCCACCATGACTTCCTACAATGAGCAGTTCTTC. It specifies CASRPTMTSYNEQFF.

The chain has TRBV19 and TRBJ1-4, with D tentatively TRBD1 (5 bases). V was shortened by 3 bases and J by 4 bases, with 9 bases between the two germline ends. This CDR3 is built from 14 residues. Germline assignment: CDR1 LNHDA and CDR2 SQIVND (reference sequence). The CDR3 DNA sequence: TGTGCCAGTAGTATGGGGGGAGTTAATGAAAAACTGTTTTTT. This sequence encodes CASSMGGVNEKLFF.

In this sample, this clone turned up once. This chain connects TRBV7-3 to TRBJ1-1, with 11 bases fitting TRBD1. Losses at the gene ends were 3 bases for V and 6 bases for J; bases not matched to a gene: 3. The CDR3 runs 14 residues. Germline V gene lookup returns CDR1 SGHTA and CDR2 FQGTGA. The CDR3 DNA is TGTGCCAGCAGCTTGGACAGGGGGCATTCTGAAGCTTTCTTT. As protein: CASSLDRGHSEAFF.

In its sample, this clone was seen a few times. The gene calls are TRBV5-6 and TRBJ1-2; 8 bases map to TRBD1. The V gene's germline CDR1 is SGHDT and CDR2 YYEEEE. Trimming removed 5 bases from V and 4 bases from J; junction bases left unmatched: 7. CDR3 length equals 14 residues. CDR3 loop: CASRGTGEGYGYTF. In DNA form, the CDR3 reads TGTGCCAGCAGGGGGACAGGCGAAGGCTATGGCTACACCTTC.

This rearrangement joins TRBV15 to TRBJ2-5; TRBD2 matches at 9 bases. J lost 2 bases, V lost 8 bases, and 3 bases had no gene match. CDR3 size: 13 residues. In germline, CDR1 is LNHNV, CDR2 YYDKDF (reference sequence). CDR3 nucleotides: TGTGCCACCCAGCGGGGGGCTCAAGAGACCCAGTACTTC. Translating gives CATQRGAQETQYF.

The CDR3 bases are TGTGCCAGCAGCAAACAGGTGGCCGGGGAGCTGTTTTTT. Its protein product is CASSKQVAGELFF. V is TRBV21-1 and J is TRBJ2-2; TRBD1, the table's D call, lacks a check against the DNA. TRBV21-1 is given as a pseudogene. The CDR3 contains 13 residues.